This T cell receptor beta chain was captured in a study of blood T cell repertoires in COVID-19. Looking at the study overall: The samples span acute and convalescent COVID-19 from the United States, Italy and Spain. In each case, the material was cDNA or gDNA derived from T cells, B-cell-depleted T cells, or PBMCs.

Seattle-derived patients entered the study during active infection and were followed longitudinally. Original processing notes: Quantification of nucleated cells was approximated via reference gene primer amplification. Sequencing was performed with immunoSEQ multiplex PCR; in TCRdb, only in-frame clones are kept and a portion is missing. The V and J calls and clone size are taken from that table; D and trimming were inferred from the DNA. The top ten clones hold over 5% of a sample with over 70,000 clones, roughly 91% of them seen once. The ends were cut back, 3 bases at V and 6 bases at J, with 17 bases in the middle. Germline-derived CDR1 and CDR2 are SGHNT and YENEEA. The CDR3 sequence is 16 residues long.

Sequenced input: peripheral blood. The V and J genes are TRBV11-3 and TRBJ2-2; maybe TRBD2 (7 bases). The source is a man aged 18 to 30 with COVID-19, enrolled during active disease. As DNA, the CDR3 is TGTGCCAGCAGCTTTCGACTAGGGGGGGGCGCCGGGGAGCTGTTTTTT. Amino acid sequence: CASSFRLGGGAGELFF. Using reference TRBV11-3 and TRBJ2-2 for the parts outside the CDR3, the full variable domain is EAGVVQSPRYKIIEKKQPVAFWCNPISGHNTLYWYLQNLGQGPELLIRYENEEAVDDSQLPKDRFSAERLKGVDSTLKIQPAELGDSAVYLCASSFRLGGGAGELFFGEGSRLTVL.